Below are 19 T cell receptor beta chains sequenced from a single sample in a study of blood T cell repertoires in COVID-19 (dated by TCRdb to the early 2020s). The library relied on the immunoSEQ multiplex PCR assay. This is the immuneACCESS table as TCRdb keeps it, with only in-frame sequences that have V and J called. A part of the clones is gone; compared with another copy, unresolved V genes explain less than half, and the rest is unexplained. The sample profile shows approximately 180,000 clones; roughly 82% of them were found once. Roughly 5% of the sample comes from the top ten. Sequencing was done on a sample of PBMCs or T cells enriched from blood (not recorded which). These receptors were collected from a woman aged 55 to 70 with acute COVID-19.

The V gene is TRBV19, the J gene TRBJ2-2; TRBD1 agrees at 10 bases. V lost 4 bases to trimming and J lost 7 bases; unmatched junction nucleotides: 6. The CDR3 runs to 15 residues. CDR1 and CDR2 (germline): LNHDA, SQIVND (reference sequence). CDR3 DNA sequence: TGTGCCAGTAGTAGCCGGGACAGGGGTATCGGGGAGCTGTTTTTT. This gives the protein CASSSRDRGIGELFF.

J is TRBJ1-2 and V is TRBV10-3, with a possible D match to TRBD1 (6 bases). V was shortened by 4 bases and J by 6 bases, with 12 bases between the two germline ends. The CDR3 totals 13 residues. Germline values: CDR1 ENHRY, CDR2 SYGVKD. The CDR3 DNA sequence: TGTGCCATCAGTGTAGGGGGAGTCGATGGCTACACCTTC. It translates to CAISVGGVDGYTF.

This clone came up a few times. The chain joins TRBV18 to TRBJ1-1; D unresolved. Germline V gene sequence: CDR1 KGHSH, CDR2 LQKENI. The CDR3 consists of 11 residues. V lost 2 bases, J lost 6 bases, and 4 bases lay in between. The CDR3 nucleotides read TGTGCCAGCTCACCATCTGCTGAAGCTTTCTTT. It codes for CASSPSAEAFF.

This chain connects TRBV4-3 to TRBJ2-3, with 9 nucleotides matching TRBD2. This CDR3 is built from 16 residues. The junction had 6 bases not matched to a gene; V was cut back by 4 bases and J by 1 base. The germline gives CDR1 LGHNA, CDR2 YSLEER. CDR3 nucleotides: TGCGCCAGCAGCCCCAGGCTAGCGGGGCGCACAGATACGCAGTATTTT. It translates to CASSPRLAGRTDTQYF.

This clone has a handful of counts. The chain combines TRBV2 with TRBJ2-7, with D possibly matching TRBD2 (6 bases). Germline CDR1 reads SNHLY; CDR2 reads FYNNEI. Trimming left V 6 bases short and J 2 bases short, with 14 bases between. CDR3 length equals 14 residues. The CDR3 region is CASSAQGGPYEQYF. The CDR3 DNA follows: TGTGCCAGCAGCGCGCAGGGAGGCCCCTACGAGCAGTACTTC.

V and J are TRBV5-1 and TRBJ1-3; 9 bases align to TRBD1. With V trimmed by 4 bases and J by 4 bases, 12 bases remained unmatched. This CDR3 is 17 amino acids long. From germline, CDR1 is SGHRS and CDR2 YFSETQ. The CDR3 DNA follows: TGCGCCAGCAGCATTACCCCGGGACAGGGAATCGGAAACACCATATATTTT. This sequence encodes CASSITPGQGIGNTIYF.

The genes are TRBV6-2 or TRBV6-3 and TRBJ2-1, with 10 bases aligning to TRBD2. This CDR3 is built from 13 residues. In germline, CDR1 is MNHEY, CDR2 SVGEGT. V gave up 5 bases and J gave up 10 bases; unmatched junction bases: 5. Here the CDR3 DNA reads TGTGCCAGCAGTCCCCAGGGACTAGCGGAGCAGTTCTTC. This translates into CASSPQGLAEQFF.

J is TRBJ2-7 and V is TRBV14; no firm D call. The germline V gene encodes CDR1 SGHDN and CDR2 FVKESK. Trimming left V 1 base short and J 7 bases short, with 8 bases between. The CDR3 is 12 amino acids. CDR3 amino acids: CASSQVGLEQYF. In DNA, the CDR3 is TGTGCCAGCAGCCAAGTCGGTTTGGAGCAGTACTTC.

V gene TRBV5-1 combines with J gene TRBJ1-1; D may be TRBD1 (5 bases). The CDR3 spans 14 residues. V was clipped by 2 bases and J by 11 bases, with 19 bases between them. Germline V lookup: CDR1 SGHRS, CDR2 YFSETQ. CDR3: CASSLSQGVSGAFF. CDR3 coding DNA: TGCGCCAGCAGCTTATCCCAGGGTGTGTCAGGGGCTTTCTTT. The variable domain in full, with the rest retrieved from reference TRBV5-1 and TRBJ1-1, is KAGVTQTPRYLIKTRGQQVTLSCSPISGHRSVSWYQQTPGQGLQFLFEYFSETQRNKGNFPGRFSGRQFSNSRSEMNVSTLELGDSALYLCASSLSQGVSGAFFGQGTRLTVV.

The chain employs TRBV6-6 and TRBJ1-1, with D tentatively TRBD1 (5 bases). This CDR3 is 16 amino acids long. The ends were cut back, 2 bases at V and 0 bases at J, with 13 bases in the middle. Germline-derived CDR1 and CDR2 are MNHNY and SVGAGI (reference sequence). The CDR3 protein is CASSYRGEPMNTEAFF. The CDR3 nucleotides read TGTGCCAGCAGTTACCGGGGGGAGCCTATGAACACTGAAGCTTTCTTT.

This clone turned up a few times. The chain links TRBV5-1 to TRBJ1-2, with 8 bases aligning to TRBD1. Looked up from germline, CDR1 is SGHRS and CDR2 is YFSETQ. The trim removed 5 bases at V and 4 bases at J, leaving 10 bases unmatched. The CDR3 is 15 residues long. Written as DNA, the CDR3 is TGCGCCAGCAGAAAAACCCAGGGGGCGAGCTATGGCTACACCTTC. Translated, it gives CASRKTQGASYGYTF.

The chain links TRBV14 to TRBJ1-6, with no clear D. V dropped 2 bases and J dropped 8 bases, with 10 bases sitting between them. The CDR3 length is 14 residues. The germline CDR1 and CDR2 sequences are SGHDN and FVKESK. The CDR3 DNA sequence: TGTGCCAGCAGCCAATCGGTCTCGGATTCACCCCTCCACTTT. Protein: CASSQSVSDSPLHF.

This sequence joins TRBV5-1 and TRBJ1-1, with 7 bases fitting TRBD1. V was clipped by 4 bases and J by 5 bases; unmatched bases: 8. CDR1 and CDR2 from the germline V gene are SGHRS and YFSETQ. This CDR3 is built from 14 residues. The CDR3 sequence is CASSLQDRRTEAFF. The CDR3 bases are TGCGCCAGCAGCCTTCAGGACAGGCGGACTGAAGCTTTCTTT. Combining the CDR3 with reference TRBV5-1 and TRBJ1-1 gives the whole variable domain KAGVTQTPRYLIKTRGQQVTLSCSPISGHRSVSWYQQTPGQGLQFLFEYFSETQRNKGNFPGRFSGRQFSNSRSEMNVSTLELGDSALYLCASSLQDRRTEAFFGQGTRLTVV.

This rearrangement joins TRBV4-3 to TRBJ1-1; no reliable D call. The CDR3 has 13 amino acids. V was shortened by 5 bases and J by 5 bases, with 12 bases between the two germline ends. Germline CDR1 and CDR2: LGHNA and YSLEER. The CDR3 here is CASSSHLETEAFF. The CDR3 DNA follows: TGCGCCAGCAGCTCCCACCTGGAGACTGAAGCTTTCTTT.

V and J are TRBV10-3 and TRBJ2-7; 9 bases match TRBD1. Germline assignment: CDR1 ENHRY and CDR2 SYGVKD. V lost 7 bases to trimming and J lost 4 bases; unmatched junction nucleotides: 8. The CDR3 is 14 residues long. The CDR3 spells CAITSDRGGYEQYF. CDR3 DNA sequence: TGTGCCATCACCTCGGACAGGGGAGGATACGAGCAGTACTTC.

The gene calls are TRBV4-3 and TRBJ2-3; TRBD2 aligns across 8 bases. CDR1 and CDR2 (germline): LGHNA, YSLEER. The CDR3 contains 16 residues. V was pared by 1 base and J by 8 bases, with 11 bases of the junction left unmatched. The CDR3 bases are TGCGCCAGCAGCCAAGTCGCGGGGGGCACGGTGGGTACGCAGTATTTT. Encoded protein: CASSQVAGGTVGTQYF.

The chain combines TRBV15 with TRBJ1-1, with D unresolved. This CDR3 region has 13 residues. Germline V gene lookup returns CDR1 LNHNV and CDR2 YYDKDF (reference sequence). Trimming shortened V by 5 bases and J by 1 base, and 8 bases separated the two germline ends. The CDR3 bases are TGTGCCACCAGCGTACACAGGAACACTGAAGCTTTCTTT. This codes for CATSVHRNTEAFF. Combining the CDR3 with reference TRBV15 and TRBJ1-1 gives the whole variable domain DAMVIQNPRYQVTQFGKPVTLSCSQTLNHNVMYWYQQKSSQAPKLLFHYYDKDFNNEADTPDNFQSRRPNTSFCFLDIRSPGLGDTAMYLCATSVHRNTEAFFGQGTRLTVV.

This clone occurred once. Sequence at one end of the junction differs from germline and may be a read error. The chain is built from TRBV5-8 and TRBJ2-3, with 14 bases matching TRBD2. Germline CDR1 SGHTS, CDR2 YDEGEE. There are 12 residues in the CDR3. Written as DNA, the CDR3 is TGTGCCAGCAGCCCGGGACTAGCGGGAGCCTTCTTT. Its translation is CASSPGLAGAFF.

CDR3 sequence reads: CASSLYPDGNYGYTF. Here the CDR3 DNA reads TGTGCCAGCAGTTTATACCCTGACGGGAACTATGGCTACACCTTC. V gene TRBV27 combines with J gene TRBJ1-2; D gene unclear. Germline assignment: CDR1 MNHEY and CDR2 SMNVEV (reference sequence). The CDR3 spans 15 residues. V lost 1 base and J lost 2, with 11 bases in between.